The 8 T cell receptor beta chains below were found in one sample sequenced in a study of CD8 T cells in Susac syndrome. Random-hexamer reverse transcription was applied to 0.5 to 1 ug RNA. TCRdb fed the immunoSEQ multiplex PCR reads into MiXCR, producing one record per CDR3 protein. The table records 170,000 or so distinct CDR3 sequences, just under 95% of them present only once. What was sequenced was CD4+ T cells from PBMCs. Receptor source: a human donor with Susac syndrome.

The rearrangement joins TRBV7-2 to TRBJ1-2, with 10 bases matching TRBD1. CDR3 length: 14 residues. V lost 3 bases, J lost 6 bases, and 4 bases stayed unmatched. CDR1 and CDR2 from the germline V gene are SGHTA and FQGNSA. The CDR3 DNA follows: TGTGCCAGCAGCTTCGGGACAGGGGTCAATGGCTACACCTTC. This translates into CASSFGTGVNGYTF.

The count of this clonotype is one. V usage is TRBV7-9 and J usage is TRBJ2-5; perhaps TRBD2 as D (5 bases). From germline, CDR1 is SEHNR and CDR2 FQNEAQ (reference sequence). V was pared by 2 bases and J by 4 bases, with 11 bases between. The CDR3 has 14 residues. The CDR3 DNA is TGTGCCAGCAGCTTACGCAGAGGAGGAGAGACCCAGTACTTC. Residues: CASSLRRGGETQYF.

This clonotype has a single count. V gene TRBV28 combines with J gene TRBJ2-7, with 12 bases aligning to TRBD2. The junction had 8 bases not matched to a gene; V was cut back by 8 bases and J by 3 bases. The CDR3 runs to 15 residues. Germline V gene lookup returns CDR1 MDHEN and CDR2 SYDVKM. CDR3 amino acids: CASRLAGVPGYEQYF. Written as DNA, the CDR3 is TGTGCCAGCCGACTAGCGGGAGTCCCGGGCTACGAGCAGTACTTC.

The chain carries TRBV20-1 and TRBJ2-5; D might be TRBD2 (6 bases). Between the trimmed V and J ends, which lost 0 bases and 0 bases, there was a span of 8 bases. Germline CDR1 DFQATT, CDR2 SNEGSKA (reference sequence). CDR3 length equals 14 residues. The CDR3 spells CSARDRDYQETQYF. CDR3 bases: TGCAGTGCTAGAGACCGGGACTACCAAGAGACCCAGTACTTC.

The chain links TRBV12-3 or TRBV12-4 to TRBJ2-2; no definite D call. The CDR3 loop spans 15 amino acids. The V and J ends lost 4 bases and 6 bases respectively, with 15 bases between them. The CDR3 reads CASSSGLERAGELFF. The CDR3, as DNA: TGTGCCAGCAGTTCCGGGCTAGAACGGGCCGGGGAGCTGTTTTTT.

CDR3 coding DNA: TGTGCCAGTAGTATACAAGAGACCCAGTACTTC. It yields the protein CASSIQETQYF. V and J are TRBV19 and TRBJ2-5; D not resolved. The CDR3 is made up of 11 amino acids. In germline, CDR1 is LNHDA, CDR2 SQIVND (reference sequence). Trimming took 2 bases from V and 2 from J, leaving 0 bases between them.

The gene calls are TRBV5-8 and TRBJ2-7, with D unresolved. CDR3 length: 14 residues. Trimming left V 2 bases short and J 4 bases short, with 13 bases between. Germline assignment: CDR1 SGHTS and CDR2 YDEGEE. CDR3 sequence (DNA): TGTGCCAGCAGCTTAGTGACCGGTATGTACGAGCAGTACTTC. It codes for CASSLVTGMYEQYF.

This clonotype was counted a single time. This chain connects TRBV7-9 to TRBJ2-7, with D tentatively TRBD1 (5 bases). The CDR3 covers 16 residues. V lost 0 bases and J 1 base, leaving 13 bases between the germline ends. Germline V lookup: CDR1 SEHNR, CDR2 FQNEAQ (reference sequence). The CDR3 loop reads CASSLAAAGLSYEQYF. CDR3 DNA sequence: TGTGCCAGCAGCTTAGCGGCCGCAGGGTTGTCCTACGAGCAGTACTTC.